This paragraph reports one T cell receptor beta chain. The target antigen is unknown. Profiling relied on immunoSEQ multiplex PCR, and the TCRdb table lists in-frame clones only, not all of them. The sample carries over 10,000 clones, roughly 64% recorded once. The data are from a study of tumor-infiltrating lymphocytes in localized non-small cell lung cancer. Study outcomes and limitations: Tumor T-cell fraction from TCR sequencing was not associated with recurrence-free survival (p = 0.61).

This CDR3 is 16 amino acids long. CDR1 and CDR2 from the germline V gene are KGHSH and LQKENI. V trimming: 3 bases; J trimming: 5 bases; junction bases outside the gene matches: 7. The TCR sequence derives from a human donor with non-small cell lung cancer. This chain connects TRBV18 to TRBJ2-3, with TRBD1 matching over 11 bases. The sequencing sample was made of lung tumor tissue. The CDR3 DNA sequence: TGTGCCAGCTCACCGAAGGACAGGGGGCGAGAAGATACGCAGTATTTT. Its translation is CASSPKDRGREDTQYF.